These T cell receptor beta chains were read from a single sample in a study of blood T cell repertoires in COVID-19. Produced via immunoSEQ multiplex PCR; TCRdb's table is partial and in-frame only. Altogether 200,000 to 250,000 clones are present, around nine tenths being singletons, with the ten largest covering roughly 2.5%. Sample: peripheral blood. All receptors derive from a woman aged 60 to 75 with acute or convalescent COVID-19. CDR3s include the opening cysteine and the closing phenylalanine or tryptophan. A D gene is named only where the DNA matches it firmly. Not every row has a clone size; where given, it reads once, few, many or a size class.

j_call,clone_size,v_call,d_call,cdr3_aa,cdr3_nt
TRBJ2-7,.,TRBV6-5,TRBD1,CASSGDRPPYEQYF,TGTGCCAGCAGCGGGGACAGACCCCCCTACGAGCAGTACTTC
TRBJ2-3,.,TRBV5-4,.,CASSSPRETDTQYF,TGTGCCAGCAGCTCTCCGAGGGAGACAGATACGCAGTATTTT
TRBJ2-7,.,TRBV15,TRBD2,CATSRASTSASYEQYF,TGTGCCACCAGCAGAGCCTCTACTAGCGCCTCCTACGAGCAGTACTTC
TRBJ2-7,.,TRBV3-1/TRBV3-2,TRBD1,CASSRSGGTGSLIYEQYF,TGTGCCAGCAGCCGGTCGGGTGGGACAGGGAGCCTGATCTACGAGCAGTACTTC
TRBJ2-7,few,TRBV6-2/TRBV6-3,.,CASSRLWAGAYEQYF,TGTGCCAGCAGCCGCCTCTGGGCGGGTGCCTACGAGCAGTACTTC
TRBJ1-4,.,TRBV19,TRBD1,CASSIFSSGQGGRKLFF,TGTGCCAGTAGTATCTTCAGTTCAGGACAGGGTGGAAGAAAACTGTTTTTT
TRBJ1-1,.,TRBV14,.,CASSQGQLSEAFF,TGTGCCAGCAGCCAAGGACAGCTTAGTGAAGCTTTCTTT
TRBJ2-1,.,TRBV6-4,.,CASSDDFASPPFF,TGTGCCAGCAGTGACGACTTCGCCTCCCCGCCGTTCTTC
TRBJ2-6,.,TRBV19,.,CASSRDLSGANVLTF,TGTGCCAGTAGTAGAGATCTAAGTGGGGCCAACGTCCTGACTTTC
TRBJ2-5,once,TRBV29-1,TRBD2,CSVEHPGLPQETQYF,TGCAGCGTAGAACACCCGGGACTACCCCAAGAGACCCAGTACTTC
TRBJ2-5,.,TRBV11-1,TRBD2,CASSFATSGGQETQYF,TGTGCCAGCAGCTTCGCGACTAGCGGGGGGCAAGAGACCCAGTACTTC
TRBJ2-3,.,TRBV5-1,TRBD2,CASSPGAGGRADTQYF,TGCGCCAGCAGCCCAGGAGCGGGGGGGCGAGCAGATACGCAGTATTTT
TRBJ1-1,many,TRBV5-6,.,CASSFAGRNTEAFF,TGTGCCAGCAGCTTCGCAGGAAGGAACACTGAAGCTTTCTTT
TRBJ2-5,.,TRBV7-2,.,CASSLSLQETQYF,TGTGCCAGCAGCTTATCTCTCCAAGAGACCCAGTACTTC
TRBJ1-2,few,TRBV7-2,TRBD1,CASSLDSWGQGSKGYTF,TGTGCCAGCAGCTTAGATAGCTGGGGACAGGGGTCGAAAGGCTACACCTTC
TRBJ2-3,.,TRBV11-2,.,CASSLRDTQYF,TGTGCCAGCAGCTTGAGAGATACGCAGTATTTT
TRBJ1-5,.,TRBV16,.,CASSRSIYGPEQDQPQHF,TGTGCCAGCAGCCGCTCCATCTATGGCCCCGAGCAGGATCAGCCCCAGCATTTT
TRBJ2-1,.,TRBV6-5,TRBD1,CASSYGGQGAPHEQFF,TGTGCCAGCAGTTACGGGGGACAGGGGGCGCCCCATGAGCAGTTCTTC
TRBJ1-1,.,TRBV12-3/TRBV12-4,TRBD1,CASRRTGNTEAFF,TGTGCCAGCAGACGGACAGGGAACACTGAAGCTTTCTTT
TRBJ1-3,.,TRBV6-5,.,CASSMEALGGNTIYF,TGTGCCAGCAGTATGGAGGCGCTGGGCGGAAACACCATATATTTT
TRBJ2-3,.,TRBV9,.,CASSVPSGDTQYF,TGTGCCAGCAGCGTACCCTCAGGAGATACGCAGTATTTT
TRBJ2-7,.,TRBV7-9,.,CASSLNRGAMIYEQYF,TGTGCCAGCAGCTTAAATCGGGGGGCGATGATCTACGAGCAGTACTTC
TRBJ2-5,.,TRBV9,.,CASSVEGETQYF,TGTGCCAGCAGCGTAGAGGGGGAGACCCAGTACTTC
TRBJ2-7,.,TRBV6-6,.,CASSYRAIYEQYF,TGTGCCAGCAGTTATCGAGCGATCTACGAGCAGTACTTC
TRBJ2-1,.,TRBV7-9,TRBD2,CASSSRDGGGIATNNEQFF,TGTGCCAGCAGCTCCCGGGACGGCGGGGGGATCGCTACAAACAATGAGCAGTTCTTC
TRBJ2-2,few,TRBV6-2/TRBV6-3,TRBD1,CASSLVRDSTGELFF,TGTGCCAGCAGTTTAGTCCGGGACAGCACCGGGGAGCTGTTTTTT
TRBJ1-4,.,TRBV5-1,.,CASSQYSTNEKLFF,TGCGCCAGCAGCCAGTATTCAACTAATGAAAAACTGTTTTTT
TRBJ1-5,few,TRBV27,.,CASGPGGRQPQHF,TGTGCCAGCGGCCCGGGGGGCCGGCAGCCCCAGCATTTT
TRBJ2-1,.,TRBV11-2,.,CASSLEAQGYEQFF,TGTGCCAGCAGCTTAGAGGCCCAGGGGTATGAGCAGTTCTTC
TRBJ2-7,.,TRBV24-1,TRBD1,CATRGKGQGTLASYEQYF,TGTGCCACCAGAGGTAAGGGACAGGGGACTCTTGCCTCGTACGAGCAGTACTTC
TRBJ2-1,.,TRBV19,TRBD2,CASSIDHSSGLFNEQFF,TGTGCCAGTAGTATAGATCACTCTAGCGGGCTTTTCAATGAGCAGTTCTTC